This T cell receptor (beta chain) was profiled in a study of CD8 T cells in ankylosing spondylitis. Findings of the study overall: Characteristic, it appeared, of ankylosing spondylitis blood was a TCR beta motif of several highly homologous variants. In reactive arthritis synovial fluid and blood, some motif variants had been reported before. Significant enrichment of disease-linked clones was reportedly seen in matched ankylosing spondylitis synovial fluid.

In its sample, this clonotype was seen many times. What it binds is unknown. There are 13 residues in the CDR3. Germline CDR1 is DFQATT and CDR2 is SNEGSKA (reference sequence). The V gene lost 5 bases and the J gene lost 0 bases, with 10 bases spanning the gap. Using quantitative 5'-RACE with molecular barcodes, the authors made TCR beta libraries. MiXCR was run by TCRdb on the 5' RACE reads, yielding one entry per CDR3 protein. The sample yields 250,000 to 300,000 distinct CDR3 sequences, 15% to 20% seen once. This clonotype was sampled from a male donor with ankylosing spondylitis or in good health (not recorded which). Sequenced sample: blood, either unsorted or a sorted T cell fraction (not recorded which). The genes are TRBV20-1 and TRBJ1-1, with a weak D call TRBD1 (5 bases). This chain's CDR3 is CSAWDGLNTEAFF. DNA for the CDR3: TGCAGTGCTTGGGACGGACTGAACACTGAAGCTTTCTTT.